One and the same sample provided the 12 T cell receptor beta chains below, sequenced in a study of post-analysis software for immune sequencing data. The study, taken as a whole, reports: Compared with controls, patients had more of about 5 TRBV segments, including TRBV5-6, TRBV5-1 and TRBV20-1.

These receptors' targets are unknown. Libraries were made from TCR beta cDNA, and they carried unique molecular identifiers. One entry per CDR3 protein results from TCRdb running MiXCR on the PCR reads. The table has 180,000 or so distinct CDR3 sequences, around 30% seen once. Input material: blood. The receptors were gathered from a girl aged 2 to 17 with multiple sclerosis.

A word on this clonotype: Since the CDR3 does not end with the conserved phenylalanine or tryptophan, this likely comes from a read error. This chain uses TRBV7-2 with TRBJ2-7, with 10 bases identical to TRBD2. Losses at the gene ends were 5 bases for V and 2 bases for J; bases not matched to a gene: 3. Germline assignment: CDR1 SGHTA and CDR2 FQGNSA. This CDR3 has 14 residues. The CDR3 nucleotides are TGTGCCAGCAGCCATAGCGGGGGGACCTACGAGCAGTACTGC. This translates into CASSHSGGTYEQYC.

The chain couples TRBV7-2 to TRBJ2-5; TRBD2 agrees at 10 bases. V lost 2 bases and J lost 2; bases outside the gene matches: 11. This CDR3 is 18 amino acids long. Germline CDR1 SGHTA, CDR2 FQGNSA. In nucleotides, the CDR3 is TGTGCCAGCAGCTTAACCGTATTACTAGCGGGATCTCAAGAGACCCAGTACTTC. Translating gives CASSLTVLLAGSQETQYF.

The chain employs TRBV7-6 and TRBJ1-2; D is ambiguous. This CDR3 comprises 14 residues. Germline CDR1 and CDR2: SGHVS and FNYEAQ. V was trimmed by 5 bases and J by 2 bases, leaving 12 bases between them. The CDR3 DNA reads TGTGCCAGCAGCACTGGACTGCCGAACTATGGCTACACCTTC. Its protein product is CASSTGLPNYGYTF.

The V call is TRBV5-1, the J call TRBJ2-5; D is undetermined. The germline V and J ends were trimmed by 5 bases and 0 bases, with 2 bases remaining between them. The CDR3 contains 11 residues. Germline values: CDR1 SGHRS, CDR2 YFSETQ. CDR3 DNA sequence: TGCGCCAGCAGGGACCAAGAGACCCAGTACTTC. Its translation: CASRDQETQYF.

This clonotype was observed a few times. V gene TRBV5-1 combines with J gene TRBJ2-2; D gene ambiguous. Germline values: CDR1 SGHRS, CDR2 YFSETQ. V shed 3 bases and J shed 7 bases, with 13 bases lying between them. The CDR3 is 14 residues long. The CDR3, as DNA: TGCGCCAGCAGCTCCCGCCACCCGGTCGGGGAGCTGTTTTTT. It specifies CASSSRHPVGELFF.

This clonotype has just one count. It may be a read error: a sequence one base away is much more abundant. This rearrangement joins TRBV30 to TRBJ2-7, with D unresolved. Germline CDR1 GTSNPN, CDR2 SVGIG (reference sequence). V was clipped by 0 bases and J by 9 bases, with 18 bases between them. There are 14 residues in the CDR3. The CDR3 DNA sequence: TGTGCCTGGAGTGTAGGCCGGGCAGAGGTCCGGCAGTACTTC. Its protein product is CAWSVGRAEVRQYF.

V gene TRBV19 combines with J gene TRBJ2-7; 8 nucleotides align to TRBD1. This CDR3 contains 14 residues. Germline CDR1 is LNHDA and CDR2 is SQIVND (reference sequence). The ends lost 5 bases at V and 5 bases at J; junction bases unmatched: 8. DNA of the CDR3: TGTGCCAGTAGTTCGCGGACAGGGCCGAACGAGCAGTACTTC. The encoded protein is CASSSRTGPNEQYF.

This clonotype was seen many times. J is TRBJ1-1 and V is TRBV12-3 or TRBV12-4; 8 bases match TRBD1. V dropped 6 bases and J dropped 5; count of bases not matched to a gene: 5. The CDR3 is 13 residues long. CDR3 bases: TGTGCCAGCAGGGACAGGGCAGGGACTGAAGCTTTCTTT. Protein sequence: CASRDRAGTEAFF.

This chain connects TRBV20-1 to TRBJ2-3; 10 bases match TRBD1. Germline CDR1 DFQATT, CDR2 SNEGSKA (reference sequence). The CDR3 runs to 15 residues. V trimming: 0 bases; J trimming: 6 bases; junction bases outside the gene matches: 6. CDR3 sequence: CSARDRDRGFDTQYF. CDR3 coding DNA: TGCAGTGCTAGAGATCGGGACAGGGGTTTCGATACGCAGTATTTT.

This clonotype has a single count. The CDR3, as DNA: TGTGCCAGCAGCCAAGGGAAGGAGGTGGGAGAGACCCAGTACTTC. Its translation: CASSQGKEVGETQYF. This sequence joins TRBV3-1 and TRBJ2-5, with D possibly matching TRBD2 (5 bases). The CDR3 is 15 amino acids. V was shortened by 1 base and J by 4 bases, with 13 bases between the two germline ends. Germline CDR1 reads LGHDT; CDR2 reads YNNKEL (reference sequence).

The chain employs TRBV14 and TRBJ2-7; no reliable D call. This CDR3 comprises 18 residues. The ends were cut back, 0 bases at V and 0 bases at J, with 18 bases in the middle. Germline CDR1 and CDR2: SGHDN and FVKESK. In nucleotides, the CDR3 is TGTGCCAGCAGCCAAGATGGGTATGGCGGCCCCCACTCCTACGAGCAGTACTTC. Its protein is CASSQDGYGGPHSYEQYF.

This clonotype was detected ten times or more. The V and J genes are TRBV6-6 and TRBJ1-1; a weak D match, TRBD1 (6 bases). The V end was cut by 4 bases, the J end by 4 bases, with 13 bases between. Germline CDR1 is MNHNY and CDR2 is SVGAGI (reference sequence). The CDR3 has 14 amino acids. CDR3 nucleotides: TGTGCCAGCAGTTGGACTTCGACAGGCACTGAAGCTTTCTTT. Protein sequence: CASSWTSTGTEAFF.